This T cell receptor (beta chain) appears in the sequencing data of a study of blood T cell repertoires in COVID-19. As for the study in general: Both acute and convalescent COVID-19 samples were obtained from the United States, Italy and Spain. In each case, the material was cDNA or gDNA derived from T cells, B-cell-depleted T cells, or PBMCs.

CDR1 is SGHTA, CDR2 FQGNSA, per germline. V gave up 6 bases and J gave up 7 bases, with 21 bases separating them. This CDR3 contains 15 residues. Per the original data handling: Amplification of reference gene primers provided the estimated nucleated cell counts. The table came from immunoSEQ multiplex PCR; TCRdb's copy has only in-frame clones and leaves some out. The DNA was the basis for D and trimming; V, J and clone size are from that table. The sample holds about 300,000 clones, approximately 88% seen once. The specimen sequenced was peripheral blood. This clonotype originated in a woman under 40 who had recovered from COVID-19. The chain employs TRBV7-2 and TRBJ2-5; tentative D call: TRBD2 (7 bases). CDR3 DNA: TGTGCCAGCAGACCCCCGGGGGGCCAACAGGGGACCCAGTACTTC. As protein: CASRPPGGQQGTQYF.